One and the same sample provided the 21 T cell receptor beta chains below, sequenced in a study of cytomegalovirus exposure and HLA in healthy donors. In the PCR, 60 Vbeta and 13 Jbeta primers were used. TCRdb keeps only in-frame clones here, not all; method: immunoSEQ multiplex PCR. Counted here are 110,000 or so clones, around 70% occurring once; the ten biggest clones make up more than 9%. Sequencing was done on a sample of PBMCs. The origin of the receptors is a woman in her forties or fifties in good health and CMV-seropositive.

The chain is built from TRBV5-6 and TRBJ1-2; TRBD1 matches at 7 bases. Germline V gives CDR1 SGHDT, CDR2 YYEEEE. V lost 7 bases, J lost 4 bases, and 10 bases stayed unmatched. There are 14 residues in the CDR3. The DNA for the CDR3 is TGTGCCAGCGGAAAACCGGGACAGAGCTATGGCTACACCTTC. Amino acid sequence: CASGKPGQSYGYTF.

A few counts support this clone. V is TRBV4-1 and J is TRBJ2-3; 10 positions match TRBD1. Trimming cost V 1 base and J 6 bases; bases outside gene matches: 10. The CDR3 covers 17 residues. Germline assignment: CDR1 MGHRA and CDR2 YSYEKL. The CDR3 spells CASSQGIRDRGSDTQYF. DNA of the CDR3: TGCGCCAGCAGCCAAGGGATCCGGGACAGGGGCTCCGATACGCAGTATTTT.

CDR3 in DNA: TGTGCCAGCAGTTTCGGGACAGGAGGCAATCAGCCCCAGCATTTT. It translates to CASSFGTGGNQPQHF. The chain carries TRBV28 and TRBJ1-5, with 8 bases aligning to TRBD1. With 3 bases clipped from V and 2 bases from J, the junction kept 3 bases outside the gene matches. Germline CDR1 is MDHEN and CDR2 is SYDVKM. This CDR3 is built from 15 residues.

The CDR3 nucleotides are TGCGCCAGCAGCTTTGGGCAGGATACAACTAATGAAAAACTGTTTTTT. Its translation: CASSFGQDTTNEKLFF. V gene TRBV5-1 combines with J gene TRBJ1-4; D not resolved. This CDR3 is built from 16 residues. V was cut by 2 bases and J by 0 bases, with 11 bases left in between. CDR1 is SGHRS and CDR2 is YFSETQ in the germline V gene. The full variable domain, its missing parts supplied by reference TRBV5-1 and TRBJ1-4, is KAGVTQTPRYLIKTRGQQVTLSCSPISGHRSVSWYQQTPGQGLQFLFEYFSETQRNKGNFPGRFSGRQFSNSRSEMNVSTLELGDSALYLCASSFGQDTTNEKLFFGSGTQLSVL.

J is TRBJ1-2 and V is TRBV6-5; 8 bases line up with TRBD1. Germline-derived CDR1 and CDR2 are MNHEY and SVGAGI. This CDR3 contains 12 residues. Trimming removed 10 bases from V and 8 bases from J; junction bases left unmatched: 9. CDR3 nucleotides: TGTGCCACACAGACAGGGGCTAACGGCTACACCTTC. Amino acids: CATQTGANGYTF.

The chain joins TRBV2 to TRBJ1-4; 7 bases map to TRBD1. V lost 6 bases to trimming and J lost 4 bases; unmatched junction nucleotides: 14. Germline V gene lookup returns CDR1 SNHLY and CDR2 FYNNEI. CDR3 length equals 17 residues. The CDR3 region has the DNA TGTGCCAGCAGACCCGGGACAGCCCAGAATCATAATGAAAAACTGTTTTTT. Translating gives CASRPGTAQNHNEKLFF.

The chain has TRBV15 and TRBJ1-1, with 7 positions matching TRBD1. The germline CDR1 and CDR2 sequences are LNHNV and YYDKDF (reference sequence). This CDR3 comprises 13 residues. Trimming cost V 3 bases and J 6 bases; bases outside gene matches: 4. The CDR3 here is CATSRTGRAEAFF. The CDR3 coding sequence is TGTGCCACCAGCAGGACAGGGCGCGCTGAAGCTTTCTTT.

This clone turned up a few times. The CDR3 coding sequence is TGTGCCTGGACAGGGGGAACTGGAAACACCATATATTTT. It specifies CAWTGGTGNTIYF. This chain connects TRBV30 to TRBJ1-3, with 7 bases lining up with TRBD1. The ends lost 4 bases at V and 2 bases at J; junction bases unmatched: 2. CDR1 is GTSNPN, CDR2 SVGIG, per germline (reference sequence). The CDR3 extends over 13 amino acids.

As regards this clone: This sample includes further DNA sequences coding for the same CDR3. The chain combines TRBV29-1 with TRBJ1-2, with D possibly TRBD1 on 6 matching bases. Looked up from germline, CDR1 is SQVTM and CDR2 is ANQGSEA. Trimming removed 3 bases from V and 7 bases from J, with 12 bases in between. This CDR3 is 12 amino acids long. The CDR3 here is CSVDPGGGGYTF. Here the CDR3 DNA reads TGCAGCGTTGATCCGGGGGGCGGTGGCTACACCTTC.

The rearrangement uses TRBV6-1 and TRBJ2-5; perhaps TRBD2 as D (6 bases). The germline V gene encodes CDR1 MNHNS and CDR2 SASEGT. There are 15 residues in the CDR3. Trimming pared 2 bases from V and 5 bases from J, leaving 15 bases between. The DNA of the CDR3 is TGTGCCAGCAGTGAATCTGCGGGAAAGGGGGAGACCCAGTACTTC. Translation: CASSESAGKGETQYF.

This clone turned up a few times. The chain links TRBV4-1 to TRBJ1-1; D gene uncertain. The CDR3 length is 14 residues. Trimming stripped 2 bases from V and 6 bases from J, with 13 bases between. CDR1 and CDR2 (germline): MGHRA, YSYEKL. The DNA of the CDR3 is TGCGCCAGCAGCCAACGTGAGGGCGCGTCTGAAGCTTTCTTT. Its translation: CASSQREGASEAFF.

The chain uses TRBV19 and TRBJ2-5; 12 bases fit TRBD2. The CDR3 loop spans 15 amino acids. CDR1 and CDR2 (germline): LNHDA, SQIVND (reference sequence). V trimming: 5 bases; J trimming: 3 bases; junction bases outside the gene matches: 4. The CDR3 DNA sequence: TGTGCCAGTAGTGGGCTAGCGGGAGGGGAAGAGACCCAGTACTTC. Translation gives CASSGLAGGEETQYF.

The chain joins TRBV28 to TRBJ1-2; the D is unclear. The V gene lost 1 base and the J gene lost 4 bases, with 10 bases spanning the gap. Germline CDR1 and CDR2: MDHEN and SYDVKM. CDR3 length: 14 residues. This CDR3 is CASSLSPGRYGYTF. As DNA, the CDR3 is TGTGCCAGCAGTTTATCTCCAGGCCGCTATGGCTACACCTTC.

This clone showed up just a few times. CDR3 sequence (DNA): TGTGCCAGCAGTCACAGATTAGGATTTGAAGCTTTCTTT. Residues: CASSHRLGFEAFF. The chain uses TRBV2 and TRBJ1-1; D unclear. Germline loops: CDR1 SNHLY, CDR2 FYNNEI. The CDR3 loop spans 13 amino acids. The V gene lost 5 bases and the J gene lost 7 bases, with 14 bases spanning the gap.

The chain carries TRBV4-1 and TRBJ2-5; perhaps TRBD1 as D (6 bases). The J call may be mistaken, given a closer DNA end match to TRBJ2-7. CDR3 length: 15 residues. Germline loops: CDR1 MGHRA, CDR2 YSYEKL. CDR3 in DNA: TGCGCCAGCAGCCAAGATCGGGACACCGGTTACGAGCAGTACTTC. This gives the protein CASSQDRDTGYEQYF.

The chain links TRBV18 to TRBJ2-2; 10 bases match TRBD2. With V trimmed by 3 bases and J by 6 bases, 10 bases remained unmatched. CDR1 is KGHSH and CDR2 is LQKENI in the germline V gene. The CDR3 extends over 17 amino acids. The CDR3 protein is CASSPPSQRGGAGELFF. The CDR3 region has the DNA TGTGCCAGCTCACCCCCAAGTCAGCGGGGGGGCGCCGGGGAGCTGTTTTTT.

V and J are TRBV28 and TRBJ1-2, with 8 nucleotides matching TRBD1. Germline CDR1 and CDR2: MDHEN and SYDVKM. The CDR3 extends over 14 amino acids. Germline trimming cut 6 bases from V and 1 base from J; bases unmatched to any gene: 4. CDR3 in DNA: TGTGCCAGCAGATCGACAGGGGATAACTATGGCTACACCTTC. Translating gives CASRSTGDNYGYTF.

This clone showed up just a few times. The chain couples TRBV30 to TRBJ2-7, with D possibly matching TRBD2 (6 bases). CDR1 and CDR2 (germline): GTSNPN, SVGIG (reference sequence). V was clipped by 5 bases and J by 3 bases, with 11 bases between them. CDR3 length: 12 residues. CDR3 protein: CAWGGKNYEQYF. The CDR3 nucleotides are TGTGCCTGGGGCGGGAAAAACTACGAGCAGTACTTC.

The chain is built from TRBV27 and TRBJ2-1, with 10 bases identical to TRBD2. The CDR3 runs 15 residues. V dropped 5 bases and J dropped 4; count of bases not matched to a gene: 5. Germline CDR1 reads MNHEY; CDR2 reads SMNVEV (reference sequence). The CDR3 nucleotides are TGTGCCAGCAGTCCTGGACTAGCGGAGTACAATGAGCAGTTCTTC. Its translation is CASSPGLAEYNEQFF.

This chain uses TRBV25-1 with TRBJ1-2, with D maybe TRBD1 (5 bases). Per germline, CDR1 MGHDK and CDR2 SYGVNS. This CDR3 contains 15 residues. Trimming took 1 base from V and 7 from J, leaving 16 bases between them. CDR3 in amino acids: CASSESQLGRGGYTF. CDR3 sequence (DNA): TGTGCCAGCAGTGAATCCCAGTTAGGGAGGGGTGGCTACACCTTC.

The CDR3 spells CASSRGTSADTQYF. The CDR3 region has the DNA TGCGCCAGCAGCCGTGGGACATCTGCAGATACGCAGTATTTT. The V and J genes are TRBV4-3 and TRBJ2-3; maybe TRBD1 (6 bases). Trimming took off 4 bases at V and 4 bases at J, with 12 bases between the two ends. CDR3 length equals 14 residues. Germline V gives CDR1 LGHNA, CDR2 YSLEER.